This is a list of T cell receptor beta chains from one sample in a study of blood T cells in healthy people across ages. TCRdb reprocessed the 5' RACE reads via MiXCR and lists one record per CDR3 protein. This table has some 900,000 distinct CDR3 sequences, about 44% appearing once. The source material was blood. The receptors shown here come from a man aged 25 to 45 in good health. CDR3s include the opening cysteine and the closing phenylalanine or tryptophan. The order of the fields is V gene, J gene, clone size, D gene, CDR3 DNA, CDR3 protein. The D gene is left open where the match is weak. Size is omitted from some rows. Given values are once, few, many or a class for expanded clones.

V gene: TRBV7-8; J gene: TRBJ2-1; clone size: .; D gene: .; CDR3 DNA: TGTGCCAGCAGCTATAGTGACCGAAACGAGCAGTTCTTC; CDR3 protein: CASSYSDRNEQFF
V gene: TRBV18; J gene: TRBJ2-1; clone size: .; D gene: .; CDR3 DNA: TGTGCCAGCTCATCACAGGTCTACAATGAGCAGTTCTTC; CDR3 protein: CASSSQVYNEQFF
V gene: TRBV2; J gene: TRBJ2-7; clone size: .; D gene: TRBD2; CDR3 DNA: TGTGCCAGCAGTGTGGCGGGAGGGTCCTACAATGAGCAGTACTTC; CDR3 protein: CASSVAGGSYNEQYF
V gene: TRBV6-5; J gene: TRBJ2-3; clone size: once; D gene: TRBD2; CDR3 DNA: TGTGCCAGCAGTCCCTTAGCGGGTTTAAAGCCAGATACGCAGTATTTT; CDR3 protein: CASSPLAGLKPDTQYF
V gene: TRBV6-1; J gene: TRBJ1-5; clone size: few; D gene: TRBD1; CDR3 DNA: TGTGCCAGTGGACAGGGAGGCAATCAGCCCCAGCATTTT; CDR3 protein: CASGQGGNQPQHF
V gene: TRBV5-5; J gene: TRBJ2-5; clone size: .; D gene: .; CDR3 DNA: TGTGCCAGCAGCTTGTTGGCAGGGGAGGGAGAGACCCAGTACTTC; CDR3 protein: CASSLLAGEGETQYF
V gene: TRBV28; J gene: TRBJ1-1; clone size: .; D gene: .; CDR3 DNA: TGTGCCAGCAGACGAGGGGCGAACACTGAAGCTTTCTTT; CDR3 protein: CASRRGANTEAFF
V gene: TRBV3-1; J gene: TRBJ1-2; clone size: .; D gene: .; CDR3 DNA: TGTGCCAGCAGCCAAGAGCAGACCGGGGCCTATGACTACACCTTC; CDR3 protein: CASSQEQTGAYDYTF
V gene: TRBV6-2/TRBV6-3; J gene: TRBJ1-1; clone size: .; D gene: TRBD1; CDR3 DNA: TGTGCCAGCACCCCCGGGGCAGGGGGCAAGAACACTGAAGCTTTCTTT; CDR3 protein: CASTPGAGGKNTEAFF
V gene: TRBV25-1; J gene: TRBJ1-2; clone size: .; D gene: .; CDR3 DNA: TGTGCCAGCAGTGAATTTGAAGGCCCGAGAGGCTACACCTTC; CDR3 protein: CASSEFEGPRGYTF
V gene: TRBV20-1; J gene: TRBJ2-7; clone size: .; D gene: .; CDR3 DNA: TGCAGTGCTAGAGTACCCAGGGCTTTAAACTACGAGCAGTACTTC; CDR3 protein: CSARVPRALNYEQYF
V gene: TRBV25-1; J gene: TRBJ2-3; clone size: .; D gene: .; CDR3 DNA: TGTGCCAGCAGACAGGCCTCTAGCACAGATACGCAGTATTTT; CDR3 protein: CASRQASSTDTQYF
V gene: TRBV5-1; J gene: TRBJ1-2; clone size: few; D gene: .; CDR3 DNA: TGCGCCAGCAGCGTGGACTGGGCTAACTATGGCTACACCTTC; CDR3 protein: CASSVDWANYGYTF
V gene: TRBV7-6; J gene: TRBJ2-3; clone size: .; D gene: .; CDR3 DNA: TGTGCCAGCAGCTTAGGTAAAGTGGATACGCAGTATTTT; CDR3 protein: CASSLGKVDTQYF
V gene: TRBV6-6; J gene: TRBJ2-7; clone size: .; D gene: TRBD2; CDR3 DNA: TGTGCCATCTCGCGGGGGTCCAGCTCCTACGAGCAGTACTTC; CDR3 protein: CAISRGSSSYEQYF
V gene: TRBV7-2; J gene: TRBJ2-1; clone size: few; D gene: TRBD2; CDR3 DNA: TGTGCCAGCAGCTTTTATAGCGGGGGGCGCTACAATGAGCAGTTCTTC; CDR3 protein: CASSFYSGGRYNEQFF
V gene: TRBV27; J gene: TRBJ1-2; clone size: .; D gene: .; CDR3 DNA: TGTGCCAGCAGAGTATACCCGGACAGCCCCTATGGCTACACCTTC; CDR3 protein: CASRVYPDSPYGYTF
V gene: TRBV12-3/TRBV12-4; J gene: TRBJ1-3; clone size: .; D gene: TRBD1; CDR3 DNA: TGTGCCAGTAAACAGGGGGCGCCGGGAAACACCATATATTTT; CDR3 protein: CASKQGAPGNTIYF
V gene: TRBV7-9; J gene: TRBJ1-2; clone size: .; D gene: .; CDR3 DNA: TGTGCCAGCAGCTTACAGGGTCCGACTAACTATGGCTACACCTTC; CDR3 protein: CASSLQGPTNYGYTF
V gene: TRBV29-1; J gene: TRBJ2-5; clone size: once; D gene: TRBD1; CDR3 DNA: TGCAGCGTCATGTTAAGGACAGGGGGTCAAGAGACCCAGTACTTC; CDR3 protein: CSVMLRTGGQETQYF
V gene: TRBV6-2/TRBV6-3; J gene: TRBJ2-2; clone size: .; D gene: .; CDR3 DNA: TGTGCCAGCAGTTACAGTCCTGACGACACCGGGGAGCTGTTTTTT; CDR3 protein: CASSYSPDDTGELFF
V gene: TRBV4-1; J gene: TRBJ2-1; clone size: .; D gene: TRBD2; CDR3 DNA: TGCGCCAGCAGCCCTACGGGGGGGTTATACAATGAGCAGTTCTTC; CDR3 protein: CASSPTGGLYNEQFF
V gene: TRBV7-3; J gene: TRBJ2-1; clone size: .; D gene: TRBD1; CDR3 DNA: TGTGCCAGCAGCTTAAACGGACAGGGTCCCTGGAGCTCCTACAATGAGCAGTTCTTC; CDR3 protein: CASSLNGQGPWSSYNEQFF
V gene: TRBV5-1; J gene: TRBJ2-1; clone size: .; D gene: .; CDR3 DNA: TGCGCCAGCGCACTTGGAGCAGGGGAAGATGAGCAGTTCTTC; CDR3 protein: CASALGAGEDEQFF
V gene: TRBV3-1; J gene: TRBJ2-7; clone size: many; D gene: .; CDR3 DNA: TGTGCCAGCAGCCAAACCAATCAAGGGGTCTACGAGCAGTACTTC; CDR3 protein: CASSQTNQGVYEQYF
V gene: TRBV12-3/TRBV12-4; J gene: TRBJ2-5; clone size: few; D gene: .; CDR3 DNA: TGTGCCAGCAATACAGGGTACCCAGAGACCCAGTACTTC; CDR3 protein: CASNTGYPETQYF
V gene: TRBV10-3; J gene: TRBJ1-5; clone size: few; D gene: TRBD1; CDR3 DNA: TGTGCCATCTCCGGGACAGCCGATCAGCCCCAGCATTTT; CDR3 protein: CAISGTADQPQHF
V gene: TRBV7-9; J gene: TRBJ2-7; clone size: .; D gene: TRBD1; CDR3 DNA: TGTGCCAGCAGCGGGACAGCTGAAATCGAGCAGTACTTC; CDR3 protein: CASSGTAEIEQYF
V gene: TRBV12-3/TRBV12-4; J gene: TRBJ2-3; clone size: few; D gene: TRBD2; CDR3 DNA: TGTGCCAGCGCCTCCCTAGCGGGGGGTGACACAGATACGCAGTATTTT; CDR3 protein: CASASLAGGDTDTQYF
V gene: TRBV5-5; J gene: TRBJ1-3; clone size: few; D gene: .; CDR3 DNA: TGTGCCAGCAGCCTCGGACTCTCTGGAAACACCATATATTTT; CDR3 protein: CASSLGLSGNTIYF
V gene: TRBV5-1; J gene: TRBJ1-1; clone size: .; D gene: TRBD1; CDR3 DNA: TGCGCCAGCAGCTCGACCGACAGGGATCCGTACACTGAAGCTTTCTTT; CDR3 protein: CASSSTDRDPYTEAFF
V gene: TRBV6-6; J gene: TRBJ2-5; clone size: .; D gene: .; CDR3 DNA: TGTGCTAGCCGGGACGTCGTAGAGACCCAGTACTTC; CDR3 protein: CASRDVVETQYF
V gene: TRBV27; J gene: TRBJ2-1; clone size: .; D gene: TRBD2; CDR3 DNA: TGTGCCAGCAGTTTACACGTTAGCGGGGGGGGAGATGAGCAGTTCTTC; CDR3 protein: CASSLHVSGGGDEQFF
V gene: TRBV20-1; J gene: TRBJ1-6; clone size: .; D gene: .; CDR3 DNA: TGCAGTGCTAGAGATGTCCTTAATTCACCCCTCCACTTT; CDR3 protein: CSARDVLNSPLHF
V gene: TRBV11-3; J gene: TRBJ2-5; clone size: .; D gene: .; CDR3 DNA: TGTGCCAGCAGCTTAGGGGCAGGGGCTACCCAAGAGACCCAGTACTTC; CDR3 protein: CASSLGAGATQETQYF
V gene: TRBV5-5; J gene: TRBJ2-3; clone size: .; D gene: .; CDR3 DNA: TGTGCCAGCACCCCGAATGGGGGCCCGGCAGATACGCAGTATTTT; CDR3 protein: CASTPNGGPADTQYF
V gene: TRBV7-9; J gene: TRBJ2-7; clone size: .; D gene: .; CDR3 DNA: TGTGCCAGCAGCCTACAGGGCCTCATCGAGCAGTACTTC; CDR3 protein: CASSLQGLIEQYF
V gene: TRBV7-2; J gene: TRBJ2-7; clone size: .; D gene: TRBD2; CDR3 DNA: TGTGCCAGCAGCGACAGACTAGCGGGAGCCTCCGCCTACGAGCAGTACTTC; CDR3 protein: CASSDRLAGASAYEQYF
V gene: TRBV7-9; J gene: TRBJ1-1; clone size: few; D gene: .; CDR3 DNA: TGTGCCAGCAAATTACAGGATCTGTTCACTGAAGCTTTCTTT; CDR3 protein: CASKLQDLFTEAFF
V gene: TRBV24-1; J gene: TRBJ2-5; clone size: .; D gene: .; CDR3 DNA: TGTGCCACCAGTGACGCGGGACAGCGGAAAGAGACCCAGTACTTC; CDR3 protein: CATSDAGQRKETQYF
V gene: TRBV3-1; J gene: TRBJ1-1; clone size: .; D gene: .; CDR3 DNA: TGTGCCAGCAGCCAAGTCTCTGGGGGCGAAGCTTTCTTT; CDR3 protein: CASSQVSGGEAFF
V gene: TRBV5-5; J gene: TRBJ2-7; clone size: .; D gene: .; CDR3 DNA: TGTGCCAGCATCTCGGGACAAACCTACGAGCAGTACTTC; CDR3 protein: CASISGQTYEQYF
V gene: TRBV7-2; J gene: TRBJ1-2; clone size: few; D gene: TRBD1; CDR3 DNA: TGTGCCAGCAGCTTAGCCTGGGACAGGGGTGTCTATGGCTACACCTTC; CDR3 protein: CASSLAWDRGVYGYTF
V gene: TRBV7-6; J gene: TRBJ2-1; clone size: few; D gene: TRBD1; CDR3 DNA: TGTGCCAGCAGCAAGGGATGGGGACAGACCTACAATGAGCAGTTCTTC; CDR3 protein: CASSKGWGQTYNEQFF
V gene: TRBV20-1; J gene: TRBJ2-1; clone size: .; D gene: TRBD2; CDR3 DNA: TGTAGTGCCCGTCGCTCTAGCGGGAGGAATGAGCAGTTCTTC; CDR3 protein: CSARRSSGRNEQFF
V gene: TRBV9; J gene: TRBJ1-6; clone size: .; D gene: .; CDR3 DNA: TGTGCCAGCAGCCATTTGGGCGGTGGGGATTCACCCCTCCACTTT; CDR3 protein: CASSHLGGGDSPLHF
V gene: TRBV12-3/TRBV12-4; J gene: TRBJ2-7; clone size: few; D gene: .; CDR3 DNA: TGTGCCAGCAGTTTAGCGCGCGGGGTCTCCTACGAGCAGTACTTC; CDR3 protein: CASSLARGVSYEQYF
V gene: TRBV29-1; J gene: TRBJ2-7; clone size: many; D gene: TRBD1; CDR3 DNA: TGCAGCGCCACAGGGGACAGGCACGAGCAGTACTTC; CDR3 protein: CSATGDRHEQYF
V gene: TRBV6-2/TRBV6-3; J gene: TRBJ2-5; clone size: .; D gene: .; CDR3 DNA: TGTGCCAGCCAAAAATTGGGTTTAGGTGAGACCCAGTACTTC; CDR3 protein: CASQKLGLGETQYF
V gene: TRBV27; J gene: TRBJ2-1; clone size: .; D gene: TRBD2; CDR3 DNA: TGTGCCAGCAGTTTGTCGGCTAGCGGATTCAATGAGCAGTTCTTC; CDR3 protein: CASSLSASGFNEQFF
V gene: TRBV7-6; J gene: TRBJ1-1; clone size: few; D gene: .; CDR3 DNA: TGTGCCAGCAGTAGGACGGCTACCACTGAAGCTTTCTTT; CDR3 protein: CASSRTATTEAFF
V gene: TRBV7-9; J gene: TRBJ1-2; clone size: once; D gene: .; CDR3 DNA: TGTGCCAGCAGCGTCACAGGGACTATCTATGGCTACACCTTC; CDR3 protein: CASSVTGTIYGYTF
V gene: TRBV12-3/TRBV12-4; J gene: TRBJ2-6; clone size: .; D gene: .; CDR3 DNA: TGTGCCAGCAGTTTATCTGCCCAGTTCGGGGCCAACGTCCTGACTTTC; CDR3 protein: CASSLSAQFGANVLTF
V gene: TRBV2; J gene: TRBJ2-3; clone size: .; D gene: .; CDR3 DNA: TGTGCCAGCAGTGTTTCTGTGTTGGTGGGCTACGCGGATACGCAGTATTTT; CDR3 protein: CASSVSVLVGYADTQYF
V gene: TRBV2; J gene: TRBJ1-4; clone size: .; D gene: .; CDR3 DNA: TGTGCCAGCGATTCCGGTTATGAAAAACTGTTTTTT; CDR3 protein: CASDSGYEKLFF
V gene: TRBV3-1; J gene: TRBJ2-5; clone size: .; D gene: .; CDR3 DNA: TGTGCCAGCAGCCAAGAGGAGCGGCATCAGTACTTC; CDR3 protein: CASSQEERHQYF
V gene: TRBV5-1; J gene: TRBJ2-1; clone size: .; D gene: TRBD2; CDR3 DNA: TGCGCCAGCAGCTTGGCCACGGGCGGGGGTCAGTACAATGAGCAGTTCTTC; CDR3 protein: CASSLATGGGQYNEQFF
V gene: TRBV5-6; J gene: TRBJ2-6; clone size: few; D gene: .; CDR3 DNA: TGTGCCAGCAGCTTGGGGGCAGGGGCTGAAGGGGCCAACGTCCTGACTTTC; CDR3 protein: CASSLGAGAEGANVLTF